The 30 T cell receptor beta chains below were found in one sample sequenced in a study of technical replicates of blood from a handful of donors. TCRdb keeps only in-frame clones here, not all; method: immunoSEQ multiplex PCR. The sample consists of around 76,000 clones, 91% of them appearing once. The sequencing sample was made of T cells isolated from PBMCs. The receptors derive from a human donor in good health.

This clone was seen just once. The chain uses TRBV11-3 and TRBJ1-1; D unresolved. The CDR3 spans 12 residues. The V gene lost 2 bases and the J gene lost 2 bases, with 3 bases spanning the gap. Germline CDR1 SGHNT, CDR2 YENEEA. DNA of the CDR3: TGTGCCAGCAGCTTACCTAACACTGAAGCTTTCTTT. Translating gives CASSLPNTEAFF. Full variable domain (outside the CDR3, taken from reference TRBV11-3 and TRBJ1-1): EAGVVQSPRYKIIEKKQPVAFWCNPISGHNTLYWYLQNLGQGPELLIRYENEEAVDDSQLPKDRFSAERLKGVDSTLKIQPAELGDSAVYLCASSLPNTEAFFGQGTRLTVV.

This chain connects TRBV5-1 to TRBJ2-2; possibly TRBD2 for D (6 bases). CDR1 is SGHRS, CDR2 YFSETQ, per germline. Trimming took off 4 bases at V and 4 bases at J, with 17 bases between the two ends. There are 16 residues in the CDR3. The CDR3 coding sequence is TGCGCCAGCAGCATTGGACGGCGGGGACCCACCGGGGAGCTGTTTTTT. This gives the protein CASSIGRRGPTGELFF.

This chain uses TRBV5-8 with TRBJ2-4, with D unresolved. The CDR3 runs 15 residues. The germline V and J ends were trimmed by 0 bases and 0 bases, with 7 bases remaining between them. CDR1 is SGHTS and CDR2 is YDEGEE in the germline V gene. The CDR3 protein is CASSLGALAKNIQYF. The CDR3 bases are TGTGCCAGCAGCTTGGGGGCGCTAGCCAAAAACATTCAGTACTTC.

V is TRBV19 and J is TRBJ1-1, with a weak D call TRBD1 (5 bases). The CDR3 loop spans 13 amino acids. The ends were cut back, 3 bases at V and 5 bases at J, with 10 bases in the middle. Germline V gene data show CDR1 as LNHDA and CDR2 as SQIVND (reference sequence). The CDR3 protein is CASSMAGQTEAFF. DNA of the CDR3: TGTGCCAGTAGTATGGCAGGGCAGACTGAAGCTTTCTTT.

The rearrangement links TRBV29-1 to TRBJ2-2; 12 bases match TRBD1. Germline CDR1 SQVTM, CDR2 ANQGSEA. The CDR3 sequence is 13 residues long. J gave up 8 bases and V 6 bases, and 4 bases lay outside the gene matches. CDR3 nucleotide sequence: TGCAGCGTCGGGGACAGGGGGCTTGGGGAGCTGTTTTTT. Amino acids: CSVGDRGLGELFF.

The genes are TRBV2 and TRBJ2-3; 7 bases map to TRBD2. This CDR3 contains 14 residues. The V gene end was trimmed by 8 bases and the J gene end by 2 bases; junction bases not matched to a gene: 7. Per germline, CDR1 SNHLY and CDR2 FYNNEI. The CDR3 protein is CASGQGLNTDTQYF. The CDR3 DNA sequence: TGTGCCAGCGGCCAGGGACTAAACACAGATACGCAGTATTTT.

The rearrangement uses TRBV7-2 and TRBJ2-1; TRBD1 might be the D (6 bases). Trimming took 4 bases from V and 7 from J, leaving 14 bases between them. This CDR3 comprises 14 residues. CDR1 and CDR2 from the germline V gene are SGHTA and FQGNSA. CDR3 sequence reads: CASSSPGHLNEQFF. The DNA of the CDR3 is TGTGCCAGCAGCTCCCCGGGACACCTGAATGAGCAGTTCTTC.

The chain links TRBV9 to TRBJ2-7, with TRBD1 matching over 9 bases. This CDR3 contains 16 residues. Germline trimming cut 1 base from V and 3 bases from J; bases unmatched to any gene: 8. CDR1 and CDR2 (germline): SGDLS, YYNGEE. CDR3 amino acids: CASSVSSGTGFYEQYF. CDR3 in DNA: TGTGCCAGCAGCGTAAGTTCGGGGACAGGGTTCTACGAGCAGTACTTC.

Here the CDR3 reads CASSLAGPSGSNEQYF. The CDR3 DNA reads as TGCGCCAGCAGCTTGGCGGGGCCTAGCGGGAGTAACGAGCAGTACTTC. This chain uses TRBV5-1 with TRBJ2-7; 10 bases fit TRBD2. The ends lost 0 bases at V and 5 bases at J; junction bases unmatched: 8. In germline, CDR1 is SGHRS, CDR2 YFSETQ. This CDR3 comprises 16 residues.

The gene calls are TRBV7-2 and TRBJ2-4, with 10 bases fitting TRBD2. The CDR3 extends over 16 amino acids. V lost 4 bases and J lost 0; bases outside the gene matches: 3. Germline V lookup: CDR1 SGHTA, CDR2 FQGNSA. CDR3 bases: TGTGCCAGCAGCTCCCGGACTAGCGGAGCCAAAAACATTCAGTACTTC. This encodes CASSSRTSGAKNIQYF.

This chain joins TRBV29-1 and TRBJ2-7; D is possibly TRBD2 (6 bases). The CDR3 runs to 10 residues. Germline-derived CDR1 and CDR2 are SQVTM and ANQGSEA. The V end was cut by 7 bases, the J end by 6 bases, with 10 bases between. The CDR3 spells CSAGEVEQYF. The CDR3, as DNA: TGCAGCGCCGGGGAGGTCGAGCAGTACTTC.

This clone was seen only once. The V gene is TRBV2, the J gene TRBJ2-1; a weak D match, TRBD2 (5 bases). Germline values: CDR1 SNHLY, CDR2 FYNNEI. Trimming removed 6 bases at V and 2 bases at J, with 20 bases between. This CDR3 comprises 17 residues. DNA of the CDR3: TGTGCCAGCAGCGCTTACCGGACTTACCGGACCTACAATGAGCAGTTCTTC. Protein product: CASSAYRTYRTYNEQFF.

The V and J genes are TRBV12-5 and TRBJ2-1; the match to TRBD2 covers 7 bases. This CDR3 is 19 amino acids long. Germline assignment: CDR1 LGHNT and CDR2 FRNRAP. V lost 0 bases and J lost 6; bases outside the gene matches: 17. The chain's CDR3 is CASGLVNKTGGGSGNEQFF. The CDR3 nucleotides are TGTGCTAGTGGTTTGGTCAATAAAACGGGGGGAGGATCGGGCAATGAGCAGTTCTTC.

The chain combines TRBV5-1 with TRBJ2-7; D is perhaps TRBD2 (6 bases). The germline CDR1 and CDR2 sequences are SGHRS and YFSETQ. V shed 0 bases and J shed 0 bases, with 10 bases lying between them. There are 15 residues in the CDR3. In DNA form, the CDR3 reads TGCGCCAGCAGCTTGGCCCCCGGGAGCTCCTACGAGCAGTACTTC. Its protein product is CASSLAPGSSYEQYF. Full variable domain (rest looked up from reference TRBV5-1 and TRBJ2-7): KAGVTQTPRYLIKTRGQQVTLSCSPISGHRSVSWYQQTPGQGLQFLFEYFSETQRNKGNFPGRFSGRQFSNSRSEMNVSTLELGDSALYLCASSLAPGSSYEQYFGPGTRLTVT.

The rearrangement joins TRBV28 to TRBJ2-1; 7 bases align to TRBD1. This CDR3 comprises 17 residues. Germline CDR1 MDHEN, CDR2 SYDVKM. V trimming: 6 bases; J trimming: 2 bases; junction bases outside the gene matches: 13. In nucleotides, the CDR3 is TGTGCCAGCAGCCTCGAGCAGGGTGACAGGGCCTACAATGAGCAGTTCTTC. It specifies CASSLEQGDRAYNEQFF. Supplemented by reference TRBV28 and TRBJ2-1, the full variable domain reads DVKVTQSSRYLVKRTGEKVFLECVQDMDHENMFWYRQDPGLGLRLIYFSYDVKMKEKGDIPEGYSVSREKKERFSLILESASTNQTSMYLCASSLEQGDRAYNEQFFGPGTRLTVL.

The chain has TRBV10-1 and TRBJ2-7; a weak D match, TRBD1 (6 bases). Germline V gene sequence: CDR1 WNHNN, CDR2 SYGVQD (reference sequence). Trimming cost V 3 bases and J 2 bases, with 17 bases left between them. The CDR3 is 16 amino acids. This CDR3 is CASSDPTGSGTYEQYF. The CDR3 nucleotides read TGCGCCAGCAGTGACCCTACAGGGAGTGGGACCTACGAGCAGTACTTC.

This clone has just one count. The chain uses TRBV14 and TRBJ2-7; no firm D call. This CDR3 has 13 residues. In germline, CDR1 is SGHDN, CDR2 FVKESK. Trimming cost V 0 bases and J 11 bases, with 14 bases left between them. DNA for the CDR3: TGTGCCAGCAGCCAAGATTTGCTGCCTCCGGAGTACTTC. Its protein product is CASSQDLLPPEYF.

This clone was found a few times. The chain carries TRBV28 and TRBJ1-1; TRBD1 aligns across 7 bases. This CDR3 contains 13 residues. CDR1 and CDR2 from the germline V gene are MDHEN and SYDVKM. With 5 bases clipped from V and 4 bases from J, the junction kept 4 bases outside the gene matches. CDR3 sequence (DNA): TGTGCCAGCAGTCTACCAGGGGGCACTGAAGCTTTCTTT. It translates to CASSLPGGTEAFF. The whole variable domain, remainder taken from reference TRBV28 and TRBJ1-1, is DVKVTQSSRYLVKRTGEKVFLECVQDMDHENMFWYRQDPGLGLRLIYFSYDVKMKEKGDIPEGYSVSREKKERFSLILESASTNQTSMYLCASSLPGGTEAFFGQGTRLTVV.

The chain joins TRBV27 to TRBJ1-4, with 8 bases fitting TRBD1. The CDR3 contains 14 residues. V lost 5 bases to trimming and J lost 4 bases; unmatched junction nucleotides: 3. The germline gives CDR1 MNHEY, CDR2 SMNVEV (reference sequence). The CDR3 sequence is CASSVQGVNEKLFF. CDR3 nucleotide sequence: TGTGCCAGCAGTGTACAGGGGGTTAATGAAAAACTGTTTTTT.

The chain links TRBV9 to TRBJ1-5; the match to TRBD1 covers 7 bases. The V segment lost 0 bases and the J segment 10 bases; nucleotides outside the gene matches: 10. The CDR3 runs to 15 residues. CDR1 is SGDLS, CDR2 YYNGEE, per germline. The CDR3 DNA sequence: TGTGCCAGCAGCGTAGGTACAGGGGCATGGGAACCCCAGCATTTT. It is translated as CASSVGTGAWEPQHF.

The chain joins TRBV30 to TRBJ1-1, with unresolved D. Germline assignment: CDR1 GTSNPN and CDR2 SVGIG (reference sequence). The CDR3 is 12 amino acids. The V gene lost 8 bases and the J gene lost 0 bases, with 10 bases spanning the gap. The CDR3 is CAEGGLNTEAFF. For the CDR3, the DNA is TGTGCCGAAGGAGGCTTGAACACTGAAGCTTTCTTT.

The rearrangement joins TRBV4-1 to TRBJ2-7; a possible D gene is TRBD2 (6 bases). Germline-derived CDR1 and CDR2 are MGHRA and YSYEKL. This CDR3 spans 15 amino acids. V gave up 6 bases and J gave up 6 bases, with 21 bases separating them. The CDR3 sequence: CASSRVGSGDFEQYF. CDR3 nucleotide sequence: TGCGCCAGCAGTCGGGTGGGTAGCGGAGACTTCGAGCAGTACTTC.

The sample holds a few counts of this clone. The chain uses TRBV18 and TRBJ1-5, with TRBD1 matching 7 bases. Unmatched junction bases numbered 5, after V lost 3 bases and J lost 6 bases. Looked up from germline, CDR1 is KGHSH and CDR2 is LQKENI. The CDR3 has 14 amino acids. For the CDR3, the DNA is TGTGCCAGCTCACCGGAGGGGGCGAGTCAGCCCCAGCATTTT. Its protein product is CASSPEGASQPQHF.

The chain is built from TRBV14 and TRBJ2-7; D gene ambiguous. V shed 0 bases and J shed 6 bases, with 9 bases lying between them. Per germline, CDR1 SGHDN and CDR2 FVKESK. This CDR3 region has 13 residues. The CDR3 sequence is CASSQDERSEQYF. The CDR3 nucleotides are TGTGCCAGCAGCCAAGATGAACGGAGCGAGCAGTACTTC. The full variable domain, completed using reference TRBV14 and TRBJ2-7, is EAGVTQFPSHSVIEKGQTVTLRCDPISGHDNLYWYRRVMGKEIKFLLHFVKESKQDESGMPNNRFLAERTGGTYSTLKVQPAELEDSGVYFCASSQDERSEQYFGPGTRLTVT.

CDR3 nucleotides: TGTGCCAGCAGCTTGGTTGGCCAGACAGGCCTTTATCGTGATCAGCCCCAGCATTTT. Translation gives CASSLVGQTGLYRDQPQHF. The chain is built from TRBV5-4 and TRBJ1-5; D may be TRBD1 (6 bases). The CDR3 covers 19 residues. V lost 0 bases, J lost 5 bases, and 24 bases lay in between. Germline CDR1 and CDR2: SGHNT and YYREEE (reference sequence).

The genes are TRBV11-2 and TRBJ2-1; the D is unclear. CDR1 and CDR2 (germline): SGHAT, FQNNGV. Deletions cut 5 bases from V and 1 base from J, with 15 bases between. The CDR3 runs to 16 residues. The CDR3 DNA is TGTGCCAGCAGCGTCGACTTACCCTTATCCTACAATGAGCAGTTCTTC. Its protein product is CASSVDLPLSYNEQFF.

The chain uses TRBV6-5 and TRBJ1-2; D is ambiguous. The V end lost 4 bases, the J end lost 4 bases, and 10 bases lay between the germline ends. The CDR3 consists of 13 residues. In germline, CDR1 is MNHEY, CDR2 SVGAGI. Written as DNA, the CDR3 is TGTGCCAGCAGTTCCTTTAGTGTCTATGGCTACACCTTC. It encodes CASSSFSVYGYTF.

The V and J genes are TRBV19 and TRBJ1-2, with a possible D match to TRBD1 (6 bases). This CDR3 is built from 14 residues. Trimming left V 4 bases short and J 8 bases short, with 17 bases between. Per germline, CDR1 LNHDA and CDR2 SQIVND (reference sequence). For the CDR3, the DNA is TGTGCCAGTAGTACGGACAGCGGGACGGGGGGCTACACCTTC. This sequence encodes CASSTDSGTGGYTF.

The chain carries TRBV27 and TRBJ2-7; weak D call: TRBD2 (7 bases). Trimming left V 3 bases short and J 4 bases short, with 13 bases between. The germline CDR1 and CDR2 sequences are MNHEY and SMNVEV (reference sequence). This CDR3 spans 14 amino acids. CDR3 sequence reads: CASSLLGGRYEQYF. In DNA, the CDR3 is TGTGCCAGCAGTTTGTTGGGGGGGCGGTACGAGCAGTACTTC.

The CDR3 DNA reads as TGCGCCAGCAGCCAGGGACTCCGCCAAGAGACCCAGTACTTC. It codes for CASSQGLRQETQYF. The genes are TRBV5-1 and TRBJ2-5; possibly TRBD2 for D (6 bases). The CDR3 is made up of 14 amino acids. V was cut by 4 bases and J by 1 base, with 11 bases left in between. Germline V gives CDR1 SGHRS, CDR2 YFSETQ.